Reported below is one TCR beta chain. No antigen is known for it. This sample stems from a study of T cell responses to AZD1222 COVID-19 vaccine. Study in general: Researchers grouped second doses given at about 4 or about 12 weeks into one pool. Study-level points and caveats: Vaccine-associated CD4 TCRs ranged over spike, dominating at 160-218 and 743-854.

Here immunoSEQ multiplex PCR was the method, and the copy in TCRdb shows in-frame clones only, minus some. The top ten hold around a sixth of the sample, which has 98,000 or so clones, 89% seen once. Germline V lookup: CDR1 LNHDA, CDR2 SQIVND (reference sequence). This CDR3 region has 17 residues. Trimming shortened V by 7 bases and J by 4 bases, and 25 bases separated the two germline ends. This TCR came from an adult in good health. The genes are TRBV19 and TRBJ1-2, with D possibly matching TRBD1 (6 bases). The sequenced sample was peripheral blood, obtained on day 0 of AZD1222 vaccination. The CDR3 coding sequence is TGTGCCAGTACCACAACCGGGACAACCCGCTGGAGCTATGGCTACACCTTC. Its translation is CASTTTGTTRWSYGYTF.